One T cell receptor (beta chain) is described in this entry. The antigen remains unidentified. Germline CDR1 reads MNHEY; CDR2 reads SMNVEV (reference sequence). CDR3 length equals 15 residues. V trimming: 3 bases; J trimming: 7 bases; junction bases outside the gene matches: 9. The data are from a study of T cells in tumors after PD-1 blockade. General study results and limits: Peripheral recruitment is suggested, as some novel exhausted tumor clones were in pre-treatment blood.

Clones were read by immunoSEQ multiplex PCR, and TCRdb kept only the in-frame ones, dropping some. The sample has roughly 15,000 clones, 70% to 85% seen once. Genomic DNA template from tumor biopsies or peripheral blood, about 600 ng to 6,004 ng input. The chain combines TRBV27 with TRBJ1-2; 9 positions match TRBD1. The source is a human donor with basal cell carcinoma. The sample in question was PBMCs, obtained after anti-PD-1 treatment. CDR3 protein: CASSFEGQGVGGYTF. In nucleotides, the CDR3 is TGTGCCAGCAGTTTCGAGGGACAGGGTGTCGGTGGCTACACCTTC.